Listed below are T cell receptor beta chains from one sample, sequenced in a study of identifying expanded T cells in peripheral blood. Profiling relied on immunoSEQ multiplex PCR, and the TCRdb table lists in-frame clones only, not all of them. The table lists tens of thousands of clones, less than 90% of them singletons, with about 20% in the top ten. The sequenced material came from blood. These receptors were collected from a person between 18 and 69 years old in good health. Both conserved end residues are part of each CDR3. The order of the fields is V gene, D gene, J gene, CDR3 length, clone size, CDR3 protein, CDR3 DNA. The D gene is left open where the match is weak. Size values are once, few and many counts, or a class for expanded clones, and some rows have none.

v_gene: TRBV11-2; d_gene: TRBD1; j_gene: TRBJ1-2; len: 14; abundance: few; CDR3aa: CASSPGTASYGYTF; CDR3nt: TGTGCCAGCAGCCCCGGGACAGCTTCCTATGGCTACACCTTC
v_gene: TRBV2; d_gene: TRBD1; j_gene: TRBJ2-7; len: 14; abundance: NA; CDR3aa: CASSTRTGVGEQYF; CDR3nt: TGTGCCAGCAGCACGCGGACAGGGGTGGGCGAGCAGTACTTC
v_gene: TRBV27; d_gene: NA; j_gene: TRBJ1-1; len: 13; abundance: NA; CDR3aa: CASIGPANTEAFF; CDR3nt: TGTGCCAGCATCGGACCTGCCAACACTGAAGCTTTCTTT
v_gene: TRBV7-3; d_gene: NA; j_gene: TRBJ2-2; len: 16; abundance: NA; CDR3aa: CASSPTGTQNTGELFF; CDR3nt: TGTGCCAGCAGCCCTACCGGGACCCAGAACACCGGGGAGCTGTTTTTT
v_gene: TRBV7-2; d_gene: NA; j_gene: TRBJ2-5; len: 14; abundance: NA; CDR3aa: CASSLQGGRETQYF; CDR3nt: TGTGCCAGCAGCTTACAGGGGGGCCGGGAGACCCAGTACTTC
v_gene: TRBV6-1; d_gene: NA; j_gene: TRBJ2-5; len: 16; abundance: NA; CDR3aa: CASSVHILDSQETQYF; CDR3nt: TGTGCCAGCAGTGTACATATACTGGACAGCCAAGAGACCCAGTACTTC
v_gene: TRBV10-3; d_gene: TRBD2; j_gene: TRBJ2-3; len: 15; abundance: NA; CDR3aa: CAIRLAGGATDTQYF; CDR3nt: TGTGCCATCAGACTAGCGGGGGGAGCCACAGATACGCAGTATTTT
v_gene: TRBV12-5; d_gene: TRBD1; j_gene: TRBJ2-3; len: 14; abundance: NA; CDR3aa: CASGSGQGTDTQYF; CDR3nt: TGTGCTAGTGGAAGCGGACAGGGGACAGATACGCAGTATTTT
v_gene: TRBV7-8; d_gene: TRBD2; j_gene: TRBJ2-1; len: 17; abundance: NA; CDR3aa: CASRHSPTSEILREQFF; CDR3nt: TGTGCCAGCAGACACTCTCCGACTAGCGAGATATTACGGGAGCAGTTCTTC
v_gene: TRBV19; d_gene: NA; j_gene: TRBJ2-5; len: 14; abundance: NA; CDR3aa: CASSIGTYQETQYF; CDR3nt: TGTGCCAGTAGTATAGGGACTTACCAAGAGACCCAGTACTTC
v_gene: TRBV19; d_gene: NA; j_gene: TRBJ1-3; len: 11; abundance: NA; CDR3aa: CASSTGNTIYF; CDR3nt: TGTGCCAGTAGTACTGGAAACACCATATATTTT
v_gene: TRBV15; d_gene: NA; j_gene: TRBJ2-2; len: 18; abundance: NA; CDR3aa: CATSRDRSGTSNTGELFF; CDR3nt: TGTGCCACCAGCAGAGATCGGAGTGGGACATCGAACACCGGGGAGCTGTTTTTT
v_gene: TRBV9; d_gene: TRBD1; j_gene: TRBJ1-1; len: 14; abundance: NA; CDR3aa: CASSGSGGGTEAFF; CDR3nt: TGTGCCAGCAGCGGCTCAGGGGGAGGCACTGAAGCTTTCTTT
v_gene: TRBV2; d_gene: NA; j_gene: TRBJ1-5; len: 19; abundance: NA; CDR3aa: CASSPASALPTYLIQPQHF; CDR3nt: TGTGCCAGCAGCCCTGCTTCGGCACTACCTACCTACCTAATTCAGCCCCAGCATTTT
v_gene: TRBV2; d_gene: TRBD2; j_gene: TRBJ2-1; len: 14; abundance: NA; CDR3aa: CAIPTSGAYNEQFF; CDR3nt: TGTGCCATCCCGACTAGCGGGGCTTACAATGAGCAGTTCTTC
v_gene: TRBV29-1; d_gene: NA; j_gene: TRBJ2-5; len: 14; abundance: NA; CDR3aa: CSVEMARNQETQYF; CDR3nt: TGCAGCGTTGAGATGGCCAGGAACCAAGAGACCCAGTACTTC
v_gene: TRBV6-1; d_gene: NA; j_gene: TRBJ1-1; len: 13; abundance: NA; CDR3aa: CASSEVAERGAFF; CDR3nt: TGTGCCAGCAGTGAAGTGGCCGAACGAGGCGCTTTCTTT
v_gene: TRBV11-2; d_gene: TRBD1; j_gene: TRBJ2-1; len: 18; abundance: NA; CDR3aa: CASSLVGPRQGPEGEQFF; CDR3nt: TGTGCCAGCAGCTTAGTGGGCCCACGACAGGGACCTGAGGGTGAGCAGTTCTTC
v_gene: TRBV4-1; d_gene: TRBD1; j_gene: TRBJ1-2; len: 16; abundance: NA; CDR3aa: CASSQELGQGQYGYTF; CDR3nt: TGCGCCAGCAGCCAAGAATTGGGACAGGGTCAATATGGCTACACCTTC
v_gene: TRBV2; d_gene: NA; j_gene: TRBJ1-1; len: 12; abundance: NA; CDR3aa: CASSEWDTEAFF; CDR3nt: TGTGCCAGCAGTGAATGGGACACTGAAGCTTTCTTT
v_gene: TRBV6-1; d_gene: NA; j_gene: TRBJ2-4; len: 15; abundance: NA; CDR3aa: CASIPKGRPKNIQYF; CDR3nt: TGTGCCAGCATCCCAAAGGGCCGTCCCAAAAACATTCAGTACTTC
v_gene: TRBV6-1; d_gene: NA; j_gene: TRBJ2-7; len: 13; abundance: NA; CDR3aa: CASSKGPTYEQYF; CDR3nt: TGTGCCAGCAGTAAGGGACCTACCTACGAGCAGTACTTC
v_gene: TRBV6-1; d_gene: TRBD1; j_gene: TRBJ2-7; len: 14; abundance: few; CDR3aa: CASNSPGQSYEQYF; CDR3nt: TGTGCCAGCAACTCGCCGGGACAGTCCTACGAGCAGTACTTC
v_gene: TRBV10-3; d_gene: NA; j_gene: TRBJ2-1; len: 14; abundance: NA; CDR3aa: CAITDRTDYNEQFF; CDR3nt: TGTGCCATCACCGACAGAACCGACTACAATGAGCAGTTCTTC
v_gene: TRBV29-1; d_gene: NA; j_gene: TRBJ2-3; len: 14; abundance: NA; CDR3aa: CSVEKGDGGDTQYF; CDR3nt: TGCAGCGTTGAAAAAGGGGATGGGGGAGATACGCAGTATTTT
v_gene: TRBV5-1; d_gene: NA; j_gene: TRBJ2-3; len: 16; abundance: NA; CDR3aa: CASSLDGGGGTDTQYF; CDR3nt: TGCGCCAGCAGCTTGGATGGGGGAGGTGGCACAGATACGCAGTATTTT
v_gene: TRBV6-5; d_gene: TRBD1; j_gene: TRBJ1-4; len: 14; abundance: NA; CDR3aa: CASRRTGDNEKLFF; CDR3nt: TGTGCCAGCAGAAGGACAGGGGACAATGAAAAACTGTTTTTT
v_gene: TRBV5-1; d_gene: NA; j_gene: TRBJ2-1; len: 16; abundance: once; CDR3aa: CASRTTGSSRTNEQFF; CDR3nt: TGCGCCAGCCGAACCACAGGGTCCTCGCGGACCAATGAGCAGTTCTTC
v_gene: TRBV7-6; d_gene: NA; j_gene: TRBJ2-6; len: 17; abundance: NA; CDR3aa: CASSPPGRNSGANVLTF; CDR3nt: TGTGCCAGCAGCCCCCCCGGCCGGAACTCTGGGGCCAACGTCCTGACTTTC
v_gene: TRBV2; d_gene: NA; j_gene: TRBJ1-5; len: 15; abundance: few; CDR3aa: CASRKGEGVNQPQHF; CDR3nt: TGTGCCAGCCGAAAAGGTGAAGGTGTGAATCAGCCCCAGCATTTT
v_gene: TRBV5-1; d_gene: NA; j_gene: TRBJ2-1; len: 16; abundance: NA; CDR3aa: CASSLVGFGSYNEQFF; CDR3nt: TGCGCCAGCAGCTTGGTGGGGTTTGGCTCCTACAATGAGCAGTTCTTC
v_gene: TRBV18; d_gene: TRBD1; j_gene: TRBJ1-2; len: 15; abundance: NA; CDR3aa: CASSPRGQDPYGYTF; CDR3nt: TGTGCCAGCTCACCGCGGGGACAGGACCCTTATGGCTACACCTTC
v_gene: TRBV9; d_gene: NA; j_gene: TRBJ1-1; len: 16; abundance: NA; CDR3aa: CASSVAVEGPNTEAFF; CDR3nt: TGTGCCAGCAGCGTAGCTGTTGAGGGGCCGAACACTGAAGCTTTCTTT
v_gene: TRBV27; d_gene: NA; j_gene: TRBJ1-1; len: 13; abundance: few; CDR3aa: CASLDSKGYEAFF; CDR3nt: TGTGCCAGCCTGGACAGCAAAGGTTACGAAGCTTTCTTT
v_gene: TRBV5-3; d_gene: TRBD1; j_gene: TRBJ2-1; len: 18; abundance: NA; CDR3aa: CARSAGTGGNTSYNEQFF; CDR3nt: TGTGCCAGAAGCGCTGGGACAGGGGGCAATACCTCCTACAATGAGCAGTTCTTC
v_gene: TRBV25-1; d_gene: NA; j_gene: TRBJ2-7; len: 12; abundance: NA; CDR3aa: CASSGVTYEQYF; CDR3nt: TGTGCCAGCAGTGGTGTTACCTACGAGCAGTACTTC
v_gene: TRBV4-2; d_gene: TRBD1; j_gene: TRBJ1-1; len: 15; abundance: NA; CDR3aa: CASSQDRTGTDEAFF; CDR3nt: TGTGCCAGCAGCCAAGATCGAACCGGGACAGATGAAGCTTTCTTT
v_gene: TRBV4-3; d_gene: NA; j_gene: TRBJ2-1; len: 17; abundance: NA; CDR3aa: CASSQVTRGASYNEQFF; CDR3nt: TGCGCCAGCAGCCAAGTAACTAGGGGGGCCTCCTACAATGAGCAGTTCTTC